Sequencing of this T cell receptor (beta chain) was carried out in a study of spatial heterogeneity in lung cancer (dated by TCRdb to the late 2010s). Context from the whole study: Beta-chain transcripts were consistently detected in greater numbers than alpha-chain transcripts, which likely reflected higher beta-chain transcript abundance. The study linked features of the TCR repertoire to counts of nonsynonymous mutations, which were determined by whole-exome sequencing of tumor tissue. In the raw uncorrected reads, each unique combination of TCR and UMI appeared more than ten times on average. Both alpha and beta chains were TCR-sequenced in roughly 200 tumor regions, roughly 70 matched nontumor lung samples and roughly 50 PBMC samples obtained at surgery. The study quantitatively compared TCR alpha and beta repertoires across multiple tumor regions, matched nontumor lung and blood in non-small cell lung cancer.

The CDR3 runs 14 amino acids, cysteine and phenylalanine included. Only CDR3 DNA is held: 42 bases, read in frame from base 1. V is cut back by 0 bases and J by 13 bases, with 9 bases in the junction unmatched. Read against the paper, the sample's time point label means: sample taken at primary tumor resection. Donors were some 67 patients with early-stage, untreated non-small cell lung cancer from the lung TRACERx cohort. TCR sequencing used whole RNA extracted from tumor and nontumor lung tissue, or from cryopreserved PBMC samples, without cell sorting. Patients were selected for TCR sequencing only if sufficient RNA was available from at least two tumor regions. This clonotype has at least ten counts. Its antigen specificity is not known. No much larger clone exists at a distance of one base, and base qualities are not known. Broad study findings and their caveats: Ubiquitous expanded tumor TCRs were detected in blood more often at tumor resection than at routine follow-up. Additional single-cell paired TCR alpha and beta sequencing was considered necessary to confirm, at a functional level, the hypothesis that regional TCRs recognize regional mutations.

The library was prepared using 5' RACE. These reads were obtained on a NextSeq 500. In the TCR library protocol, a unique molecular identifier was attached to each TCR cDNA molecule so that PCR and sequencing errors could be corrected. The authors' analysis ran thus. TCR identification, UMI-based error correction and CDR3 extraction were all carried out with Decombinator tools. Expanded TCRs were defined as those above a frequency of 2 per 1,000, corresponding to the top 1% of the tumor frequency distribution. Rényi diversity was computed with the R vegan package after subsampling each repertoire 100 times to 5,000 TCRs. CDR3 similarity networks were built from amino acid triplet string-kernel similarity, connecting CDR3s with pairwise similarity above 0.82. TCRdb reanalyzed the raw reads on its own, using fastp at Q25 for trimming and MiXCR for clone calling, and kept in-frame beta chains. Duplicate CDR3 protein sequences are folded into a single record with the most common DNA and genes. The V and J calls here are based on TCRdb, not the publication. This sample is represented by 55,000 to 70,000 distinct CDR3 sequences; about 5.9% of them were singletons. The top ten hold roughly 14% of the sample.

The V and J segments used are TRBV12-3 or TRBV12-4 and TRBJ1-2, with 9 bases in between that match TRBD1. The source material was PBMCs, sampled at surgery. The clonotype was recovered from a female donor with early-stage non-small cell lung cancer. The nucleotide sequence is TGTGCCAGCAGTTTAGCGGGGAGACAGGGGGGACCCACCTTC. This codes for CASSLAGRQGGPTF.